The clone carrying this TCR beta chain was counted a single time. This entry belongs to a study of blood T cell repertoires in COVID-19. Study as a whole: The cDNA or gDNA used as material had been derived from T cells, B-cell-depleted T cells, or PBMCs.

Produced via immunoSEQ multiplex PCR; TCRdb's table is partial and in-frame only. The data hold some 150,000 clones, with approximately 90% observed a single time. This clonotype originated in a man in his 60s with active or convalescent COVID-19. The sequencing input was peripheral blood.

The DNA for the CDR3 is TGTGCCAGCAACCCAGTTGGTTCCTACGAGCAGTACTTC. This gives the protein CASNPVGSYEQYF. This chain connects TRBV5-6 to TRBJ2-7, with D unresolved. CDR1 and CDR2 from the germline V gene are SGHDT and YYEEEE. The germline V and J ends were trimmed by 6 bases and 1 base, with 11 bases remaining between them. The CDR3 sequence is 13 residues long.